These T cell receptor beta chains were read from a single sample in a study of OX40 agonist ivuxolimab in advanced cancers. Method: immunoSEQ multiplex PCR; TCRdb's copy keeps in-frame clones and lacks some. This table holds roughly 87,000 clones, under 95% found once. Sequenced material: CD4+ or CD8+ T cells sorted from blood, taken in a trial of the OX40 agonist ivuxolimab. These receptors were obtained from an adult with an advanced solid tumor such as melanoma, head and neck, liver or kidney cancer. Both conserved end residues are part of each CDR3. D genes are given only for firm matches. Clone size is given for some rows only: seen once, a few or many times, or a class if the clone is expanded.

TRBJ2-1 | TRBV29-1 | NA | NA | CSDLTPLVYNEQFF | TGCAGCGACCTGACCCCGTTGGTCTACAATGAGCAGTTCTTC
TRBJ2-7 | TRBV30 | NA | NA | CAWSPGRIYEQYF | TGTGCCTGGAGTCCGGGACGGATTTACGAGCAGTACTTC
TRBJ2-2 | TRBV29-1 | NA | NA | CSVELSVGELFF | TGCAGCGTTGAACTTAGCGTCGGGGAGCTGTTTTTT
TRBJ1-5 | TRBV30 | NA | NA | CAWSNRDGYQPQHF | TGTGCCTGGAGTAACCGGGACGGGTATCAGCCCCAGCATTTT
TRBJ2-5 | TRBV7-9 | NA | NA | CASSSLSRSYQETQYF | TGTGCCAGCAGTTCACTTTCCAGGAGCTACCAAGAGACCCAGTACTTC
TRBJ2-7 | TRBV6-5 | few | NA | CASTNGDRNYEQYF | TGTGCCAGCACCAACGGCGACAGAAACTACGAGCAGTACTTC
TRBJ1-6 | TRBV4-1 | once | NA | CASSQDRVDSPLHF | TGCGCCAGCAGCCAAGATAGGGTTGATTCACCCCTCCACTTT
TRBJ1-5 | TRBV30 | NA | TRBD1 | CAWSDPTGGIGQPQHF | TGTGCCTGGAGTGACCCTACAGGGGGAATAGGTCAGCCCCAGCATTTT
TRBJ2-2 | TRBV7-9 | NA | NA | CASSAGGELFF | TGTGCCAGCAGCGCGGGGGGGGAGCTGTTTTTT
TRBJ1-4 | TRBV7-2 | NA | NA | CASSLGAGSEKLFF | TGTGCCAGCAGCTTAGGGGCAGGGAGTGAAAAACTGTTTTTT